This T cell receptor (beta chain) appears in the sequencing data of a study of PD-1 blockade in classical Hodgkin lymphoma. Overall study results and limits: Diminished baseline TCR diversity has been reported in newly diagnosed patients relative to healthy donors. Individuals initiating nivolumab under 1 year after ASCT were excluded. Patients newly diagnosed and complete responders had comparable baseline diversity. The study found that TCR diversity rose significantly by C4D1 in CD4+ but not CD8+ cells.

About this clone itself: Its antigen remains unidentified.

Germline V gives CDR1 SEHNR, CDR2 FQNEAQ (reference sequence). The CDR3 consists of 15 residues. V lost 2 bases and J lost 8, with 18 bases in between. As for time point: cycle 4 day 1 (C4D1), after less than seven weeks of nivolumab. All the patients suffered relapse after autologous stem cell transplantation, and brentuximab vedotin exposure differed. Profiling relied on immunoSEQ multiplex PCR, and the TCRdb table lists in-frame clones only, not all of them. This table has about 47,000 clones, around 91% appearing once. The material sequenced was peripheral blood mononuclear cells (PBMCs), taken before the fourth cycle of nivolumab. The chain employs TRBV7-9 and TRBJ1-2; D is possibly TRBD1 (5 bases). The receptor's source is a human donor with classical Hodgkin lymphoma. CDR3 nucleotides: TGTGCCAGCAGCTTACAGGGCGCCCTCTTGGGCGGCTACACCTTC. Its translation: CASSLQGALLGGYTF. The variable domain in full, completed from reference TRBV7-9 and TRBJ1-2, reads DTGVSQNPRHKITKRGQNVTFRCDPISEHNRLYWYRQTLGQGPEFLTYFQNEAQLEKSRLLSDRFSAERPKGSFSTLEIQRTEQGDSAMYLCASSLQGALLGGYTFGSGTRLTVV.